This passage covers 5 T cell receptor beta chains from one sample sequenced in a study of CD8+CD57+ T cells in acquired aplastic anemia. Profiling that covered TCR beta VDJ and CDR3 relied on genomic DNA as its template. TCRdb recomputed calls from the reads with MiXCR, one row per CDR3 protein. The table lists about 190,000 distinct CDR3 sequences, approximately 52% of them singletons. The sequenced material came from sorted CD4+, CD8+, or CD8+CD57+ T cells (not recorded which) from PBMCs. All receptors derive from a human donor in good health, serving as a control.

The V gene is TRBV6-1, the J gene TRBJ1-6; 7 bases agree with TRBD1. The length of the CDR3 is 16 residues. CDR1 MNHNS and CDR2 SASEGT come from the germline V gene. After removal of 4 bases from V and 0 bases from J, the junction contained 3 bases not matched to a gene. DNA for the CDR3: TGTGCCAGCAGTGGGGACAGCAACTCCTATAATTCACCCCTCCACTTT. Translation: CASSGDSNSYNSPLHF.

This clonotype was counted ten times or more. Written as DNA, the CDR3 is TGTGCCAGCAGTTACATGAGGGGCACTGAAGCTTTCTTT. Translating it yields CASSYMRGTEAFF. J is TRBJ1-1 and V is TRBV6-6; possibly TRBD1 for D (5 bases). Germline CDR1 reads MNHNY; CDR2 reads SVGAGI (reference sequence). This CDR3 has 13 residues. V dropped 2 bases and J dropped 4 bases, with 8 bases sitting between them.

This clonotype was observed at least ten times. The chain links TRBV5-1 to TRBJ1-5, with TRBD1 matching over 8 bases. Germline CDR1 and CDR2: SGHRS and YFSETQ. Trimming cost V 4 bases and J 8 bases; bases outside gene matches: 5. This CDR3 has 13 residues. Here the CDR3 reads CASSLDRAEPQHF. The CDR3 DNA reads as TGCGCCAGCAGCCTGGACAGGGCAGAGCCCCAGCATTTT.

The chain has TRBV9 and TRBJ2-7, with D unresolved. Trimming removed 0 bases from V and 6 bases from J, with 10 bases in between. The germline V gene has CDR1 SGDLS and CDR2 YYNGEE. This CDR3 spans 13 amino acids. The CDR3 reads CASSVDSGSEQYV. CDR3 sequence (DNA): TGTGCCAGCAGCGTAGACTCGGGTAGCGAGCAGTACGTC.

In this sample, this clonotype turned up many times. This sequence joins TRBV4-1 and TRBJ2-7; 12 bases are a match to TRBD2. This CDR3 has 16 residues. Germline loops: CDR1 MGHRA, CDR2 YSYEKL. The V gene end was trimmed by 4 bases and the J gene end by 2 bases; junction bases not matched to a gene: 6. CDR3 nucleotide sequence: TGCGCCAGCAGCCCCTCGACTAGCGGGGGTGCCTACGAGCAGTACTTC. It specifies CASSPSTSGGAYEQYF.